This T cell receptor (beta chain) was identified during a study of blood T cell repertoires in COVID-19. The wider study: Collection of acute and convalescent COVID-19 samples took place in the United States, Italy and Spain.

The study assigned cohorts using participant-reported clinical history. Either two negative PCRs, clearance, or symptom resolution qualified Cohort 3 donors as recovered. As handled by the study authors: Amplification of reference gene primers provided the estimated nucleated cell counts. Here immunoSEQ multiplex PCR was the method, and the copy in TCRdb shows in-frame clones only, minus some. The V and J calls and clone size were taken over from that table, and D and trimming were inferred from the DNA. The table includes roughly 220,000 clones, approximately 82% detected once. Germline CDR1 and CDR2: SGHNT and YENEEA. Trimming removed 4 bases from V and 5 bases from J, with 12 bases in between. The CDR3 is 14 residues long.

The clonotype was recovered from a man aged 35-49 years who had recovered from COVID-19. The sample taken for sequencing was PBMCs or T cells enriched from blood (not recorded which). The rearrangement uses TRBV11-3 and TRBJ2-1, with D possibly being TRBD2 (5 bases). The CDR3 DNA sequence: TGTGCCAGCAGCTACGAGGGAGCCAACAATGAGCAGTTCTTC. This translates into CASSYEGANNEQFF.